This T cell receptor (beta chain) came from a study of blood T cells in healthy people across ages (dated by TCRdb to the mid-2010s). In terms of the full investigation: In model experiments, template switching captured roughly one uniquely barcoded TCR beta cDNA molecule for every two T cells. The donors were divided into four age groups: young (average approximately 17 years), middle-aged (approximately 39), aged (around 67) and long-lived (more than 75). Age-related changes in TCR beta repertoire diversity were measured in the study by deep sequencing normalized with unique cDNA molecular identifiers. Two additional independent replicas of 1 million unique cDNA reads from the same blood draw were analyzed for two donors (one aged 18 to 30 and one aged 80 or older). Paper-wide results and their limitations: Because donor CMV infection status was unknown, age-related changes in expanded clonotypes were potentially confounded. Observed TCR beta diversity per million T cells fell roughly linearly with age, and a significant reduction was already apparent by age around 36. Compared with the aged group, more naive CD4+ T cells, fewer expanded clones and increased TCR diversity were shown by the long-lived group, suggesting age selection. Estimates of total diversity from one million sequenced T cells were regarded as lower bounds and underestimates. Observed TCR beta diversity correlated strongly with the percentage of naive T cells measured by flow cytometry. Because profiling used bulk unsorted PBMCs, naive and antigen-experienced compartments could not be compared conclusively.

The approximately 39 donors, aged about 6 to 95 years, were systemically healthy Caucasian individuals from Russia. About 10 milliliters of peripheral blood were collected from each donor into EDTA-treated Vacutainer tubes. PBMCs were isolated by Ficoll-Paque density-gradient centrifugation, with at least 6.5 million obtained per sample. Trizol reagent was used to extract total RNA from PBMCs, with at least 5.5 micrograms per sample. The percentages of naive CD45RAhigh/CD27high T cells were determined by flow cytometry on a PBMC aliquot from every donor. Libraries came from 5' RACE. TCRdb names Illumina HiSeq 2500 as the instrument used. The second PCR ran for about 7 to 11 cycles and used a J-beta primer mix along with a sample-barcoded 5' primer. A unique molecular identifier was introduced onto each TCR beta cDNA molecule by a template-switch 5' adaptor carrying 12 random nucleotides. At least 2.5 million CDR3-containing paired-end reads were obtained from each sample. The Mint cDNA synthesis kit, primed by a TRBC-specific oligonucleotide, was used to synthesize first-strand cDNA from all RNA. All cDNA was treated with uracil-DNA glycosylase and then went through a first 18-cycle PCR with the universal primers M1SS and BC2_uni_R. The original pipeline was this. For normalization, 1 million high-quality reads, each with a distinct molecular identifier, were randomly selected from each sample. Reads sharing molecular identifiers were discarded rather than binned into consensus sequences. CDR3 identification, clonotype clustering and error correction used MiTCR with a Q25 quality threshold and the strictest error-elimination algorithm. A nonparametric unseen species model with Euler transformation was used to estimate a lower bound on total TCR beta diversity. Through fastp at Q25 and MiXCR, TCRdb rebuilt clones from the public reads, retaining in-frame beta chains. Rows matching on CDR3 protein sequence are summarized as one entry with the most common DNA and genes. The V and J calls reflect TCRdb's pipeline rather than the authors' work. The sample yields 1 million or so distinct CDR3 sequences; roughly 24% were counted once. The ten top clones hold around 0.7% of the sample.

Points on this clonotype: Its antigen remains undetermined. The junction differs from germline at one of its ends, possibly a read error.

The germline V gene (reference sequence) sets CDR1 to DFQATT and CDR2 to SNEGSKA. The CDR3 contains 15 residues, cysteine and phenylalanine counted. Just the 45-base CDR3 DNA is kept, in frame starting at base 1. These data were likewise used in another study, on T cells of mothers and their children. Per that second paper: Donors were nine systemically healthy Caucasian individuals: three mothers and their six children. cDNA synthesis consumed the entire amount of extracted RNA, loaded at approximately 1.4 ug RNA in each 15 ul reaction. In the second PCR, the M1S primer added sample barcodes and 2-4 random nucleotides. Over 9.5 million TCR beta CDR3 reads came from each mother, compared with 2.5 million to 3.5 million reads from each child. Thymic selection shapes the output of TCR recombination in a similar way in related and unrelated pairs, and inherited differences have a minor effect. Related mother-child pairs always showed normalized repertoire overlap that was slightly higher than in unrelated mother-child pairs, though the difference was never significant. No persistent microchimeric T cell clones were found, with a detection sensitivity of around 100 clones per million clonotypes. The study used deep NGS to compare TCR beta repertoires of mothers and children, seeking features distinguishing related mother-child pairs from unrelated individuals. The mean age was approximately 41 +/- 4 years for the mothers and around 10 +/- 4 years for the children. After adapters were ligated using NEBNext reagents, the libraries underwent 100+100 nt paired-end sequencing on an Illumina HiSeq 2000. Mother and child libraries were prepared a month apart and sequenced in separate runs to prevent cross-contamination. Each donor had between about 450,000 and 2,300,000 distinct TCR beta clonotypes identified. Naive TCR beta clonotypes were estimated from low-frequency clonotypes matched to each donor's FACS-determined naive share, without sorting.

Sequencing was done on a sample of blood. The rearranged segments are TRBV20-1 and TRBJ2-3; a stretch of 12 junction bases matches TRBD2. The receptor comes from a girl aged 2 to 10 in good health. The base sequence is TGCAGCGCTAGCGGGGGGGAGGTCAAAACAGATACGCAGTATTTT. The encoded protein is CSASGGEVKTDTQYF.